A single sample gave rise to the 20 T cell receptor beta chains below, sequenced in a study of a mutant IDH1 vaccine in newly diagnosed glioma. Time point: week 11, during vaccination. In the vaccine, a single dose held 300 ug of the mutant IDH1 20-mer peptide, along with topical imiquimod. The assay was immunoSEQ multiplex PCR, and TCRdb's table has in-frame clones only and misses some. The table records tens of thousands of clones, about 80% of them present only once. Which antigens these TCRs recognize remains unknown. Specimen: PBMCs, collected from a glioma patient whose treatment included an IDH1 peptide vaccine. These receptors were taken from a man aged 50 to 59 with glioma.

The V call is TRBV7-9, the J call TRBJ1-5, with 9 bases matching TRBD1. The V gene end was trimmed by 6 bases and the J gene end by 5 bases; junction bases not matched to a gene: 5. The CDR3 loop spans 14 amino acids. Germline V lookup: CDR1 SEHNR, CDR2 FQNEAQ (reference sequence). The CDR3 here is CASRGQGGDQPQHF. CDR3 bases: TGTGCCAGCAGGGGACAGGGAGGTGATCAGCCCCAGCATTTT.

This rearrangement joins TRBV10-3 to TRBJ1-4, with TRBD1 identical over 8 bases. This CDR3 is built from 14 residues. Germline CDR1 and CDR2: ENHRY and SYGVKD. V lost 9 bases, J lost 7 bases, and 10 bases stayed unmatched. The CDR3 DNA follows: TGTGCCATACATTCCGGGACAGGAGGTGAAAAACTGTTTTTT. This gives the protein CAIHSGTGGEKLFF.

V usage is TRBV4-1 and J usage is TRBJ2-5; 10 nucleotides match TRBD1. The V segment lost 5 bases and the J segment 5 bases; nucleotides outside the gene matches: 17. Germline CDR1 reads MGHRA; CDR2 reads YSYEKL. The CDR3 length is 18 residues. The CDR3 DNA reads TGCGCCAGCAGCTCAACCCCCCGACAGGGGGCGAGCGGTGAGACCCAGTACTTC. Translation: CASSSTPRQGASGETQYF.

The chain carries TRBV28 and TRBJ2-3, with 13 bases aligning to TRBD2. CDR3 length equals 16 residues. V was pared by 3 bases and J by 0 bases, with 0 bases of the junction left unmatched. From germline, CDR1 is MDHEN and CDR2 SYDVKM. The CDR3 loop reads CASSLGLAGSTDTQYF. CDR3 nucleotide sequence: TGTGCCAGCAGTTTGGGACTAGCGGGAAGCACAGATACGCAGTATTTT. The full variable domain, rest sourced from reference TRBV28 and TRBJ2-3, is DVKVTQSSRYLVKRTGEKVFLECVQDMDHENMFWYRQDPGLGLRLIYFSYDVKMKEKGDIPEGYSVSREKKERFSLILESASTNQTSMYLCASSLGLAGSTDTQYFGPGTRLTVL.

V gene TRBV27 combines with J gene TRBJ1-2; 7 nucleotides align to TRBD1. This CDR3 region has 13 residues. After removal of 3 bases from V and 4 bases from J, the junction contained 2 bases not matched to a gene. Germline CDR1 and CDR2: MNHEY and SMNVEV (reference sequence). The CDR3 spells CASSLQGGYGYTF. The CDR3 nucleotides read TGTGCCAGCAGTTTGCAGGGGGGCTATGGCTACACCTTC.

This chain links TRBV5-4 with TRBJ2-7, with no clear D. Trimming shortened V by 2 bases and J by 4 bases, and 7 bases separated the two germline ends. The CDR3 is made up of 12 amino acids. Germline V gene data show CDR1 as SGHNT and CDR2 as YYREEE (reference sequence). CDR3 DNA sequence: TGTGCCAGCAGCTTAGACATGTACGAGCAGTACTTC. Protein sequence: CASSLDMYEQYF.

This clone has just one count. V and J are TRBV4-1 and TRBJ2-1; D gene uncertain. The CDR3 is 11 amino acids. V dropped 0 bases and J dropped 10 bases, with 4 bases sitting between them. Germline V gives CDR1 MGHRA, CDR2 YSYEKL. The CDR3 DNA sequence: TGCGCCAGCAGCCAAGATAGGGAGCAGTTCTTC. Translation: CASSQDREQFF.

This rearrangement joins TRBV19 to TRBJ1-2; no firm D call. The CDR3 consists of 14 residues. Germline assignment: CDR1 LNHDA and CDR2 SQIVND (reference sequence). Trimming cost V 2 bases and J 4 bases, with 11 bases left between them. The CDR3 here is CASSITDDAYGYTF. In nucleotides, the CDR3 is TGTGCCAGTAGTATAACGGACGACGCCTATGGCTACACCTTC.

The J gene is TRBJ1-1, the V gene TRBV27, with 7 bases fitting TRBD1. Trimming took 0 bases from V and 0 from J; bases not matched to a gene: 7. Germline-derived CDR1 and CDR2 are MNHEY and SMNVEV (reference sequence). The CDR3 has 17 residues. DNA of the CDR3: TGTGCCAGCAGTTTATCGATACAGGGGAATCTGAACACTGAAGCTTTCTTT. It translates to CASSLSIQGNLNTEAFF.

The chain uses TRBV6-5 and TRBJ2-1, with 9 bases aligning to TRBD2. The CDR3 length is 15 residues. Germline V gene sequence: CDR1 MNHEY, CDR2 SVGAGI. V shed 5 bases, J shed 1 base, and the junction held 3 bases outside the gene matches. CDR3 bases: TGTGCCAGCAGTCATAGCGGGAGATCCTACAATGAGCAGTTCTTC. It is translated as CASSHSGRSYNEQFF.

The chain has TRBV5-4 and TRBJ2-5; TRBD1 matches 7 bases. The germline CDR1 and CDR2 sequences are SGHNT and YYREEE (reference sequence). Losses at the gene ends were 0 bases for V and 2 bases for J; bases not matched to a gene: 1. CDR3 size: 14 residues. DNA of the CDR3: TGTGCCAGCAGCTTGGAGGGACAGCAAGAGACCCAGTACTTC. Its translation: CASSLEGQQETQYF.

This clone was recorded a few times. The chain combines TRBV7-2 with TRBJ2-7, with 7 bases lining up with TRBD2. The CDR3 runs to 13 residues. Germline lookup yields CDR1 SGHTA and CDR2 FQGNSA. With 3 bases clipped from V and 7 bases from J, the junction kept 6 bases outside the gene matches. The CDR3 bases are TGTGCCAGCAGCTTTACTAGCGTAGGGGAGCAGTACTTC. Its translation: CASSFTSVGEQYF.

The chain has TRBV5-4 and TRBJ2-2; 7 nucleotides align to TRBD2. After removal of 4 bases from V and 5 bases from J, the junction contained 8 bases not matched to a gene. Germline values: CDR1 SGHNT, CDR2 YYREEE (reference sequence). The CDR3 has 15 amino acids. The CDR3 is CASSVKLAGTGELFF. The DNA for the CDR3 is TGTGCCAGCAGCGTCAAATTAGCGGGTACCGGGGAGCTGTTTTTT.

V is TRBV5-1 and J is TRBJ1-6, with 8 positions matching TRBD1. The CDR3 extends over 14 amino acids. V lost 0 bases to trimming and J lost 8 bases; unmatched junction nucleotides: 1. Germline V gene data show CDR1 as SGHRS and CDR2 as YFSETQ. The CDR3 nucleotides read TGCGCCAGCAGCTTGGTACAGGGGGATTCACCCCTCCACTTT. It yields the protein CASSLVQGDSPLHF.

Here the CDR3 DNA reads TGTGCCAGCATTGTAACCACAGGGGACGGCTACACCTTC. Amino acid sequence: CASIVTTGDGYTF. The J gene is TRBJ1-2, the V gene TRBV6-1; 7 bases agree with TRBD1. J was trimmed by 8 bases and V by 7 bases; bases with no gene match: 10. The length of the CDR3 is 13 residues. The V gene's germline CDR1 is MNHNS and CDR2 SASEGT.

The J gene is TRBJ1-2, the V gene TRBV6-1, with 9 bases lining up with TRBD1. After removal of 3 bases from V and 5 bases from J, the junction contained 10 bases not matched to a gene. Germline CDR1 MNHNS, CDR2 SASEGT. This CDR3 has 16 residues. The CDR3 DNA reads as TGTGCCAGCAGTGATGGTAAAGATGGGACAGGGTATGGCTACACCTTC. Encoded protein: CASSDGKDGTGYGYTF.

This chain joins TRBV19 and TRBJ2-7; 9 bases agree with TRBD2. Germline CDR1 LNHDA, CDR2 SQIVND (reference sequence). J lost 7 bases, V lost 7 bases, and 8 bases had no gene match. The CDR3 spans 13 residues. CDR3 in DNA: TGTGCCAGTACACAAGGGCTAGCGGGGGAGCAGTACTTC. Translated, it gives CASTQGLAGEQYF.

The chain carries TRBV9 and TRBJ1-5; 9 positions match TRBD1. The germline V gene has CDR1 SGDLS and CDR2 YYNGEE. V was clipped by 2 bases and J by 5 bases; unmatched bases: 2. CDR3 length: 14 amino acids. CDR3 in DNA: TGTGCCAGCAGCGTGGGGGACAGGGATCAGCCCCAGCATTTT. Translating gives CASSVGDRDQPQHF. The full variable domain, rest sourced from reference TRBV9 and TRBJ1-5, is DSGVTQTPKHLITATGQRVTLRCSPRSGDLSVYWYQQSLDQGLQFLIQYYNGEERAKGNILERFSAQQFPDLHSELNLSSLELGDSALYFCASSVGDRDQPQHFGDGTRLSIL.

This rearrangement joins TRBV6-6 to TRBJ2-5, with D perhaps matching TRBD2 (5 bases). The CDR3 contains 15 residues. Deletions cut 0 bases from V and 0 bases from J, with 8 bases between. CDR1 MNHNY and CDR2 SVGAGI come from the germline V gene (reference sequence). In nucleotides, the CDR3 is TGTGCCAGCAGTTACTCGGCCGGGAACCAAGAGACCCAGTACTTC. Translating gives CASSYSAGNQETQYF.

The chain is built from TRBV5-1 and TRBJ2-3; TRBD1 matches 11 bases. V shed 4 bases and J 5 bases; nucleotides not matched to a gene: 21. This CDR3 has 20 residues. Germline V gene data show CDR1 as SGHRS and CDR2 as YFSETQ. This CDR3 reads CASSGRGGTGGFRTRDTQYF. The CDR3 coding sequence is TGCGCCAGCAGCGGCCGCGGGGGGACAGGGGGTTTTCGCACACGAGATACGCAGTATTTT.